The subject of this entry is one TCR beta chain. The CDR3 contains 16 residues. Germline trimming cut 3 bases from V and 7 bases from J; bases unmatched to any gene: 9. Germline CDR1 and CDR2: MNHEY and SMNVEV (reference sequence). Using immunoSEQ multiplex PCR, the repertoire was profiled, and TCRdb retains in-frame clones only, with some absent. The table has approximately 46,000 clones, roughly 80% seen once. This sample is drawn from a study of blood T cell repertoires in COVID-19. The sequenced material came from peripheral blood. This chain uses TRBV27 with TRBJ1-1; 12 bases align to TRBD1. The sequence was collected from a woman aged 55-69 years with acute or convalescent COVID-19. The CDR3 DNA reads as TGTGCCAGCAGTTTCCGTCCCGGGACAGGGGGCGGTGAAGCTTTCTTT. This gives the protein CASSFRPGTGGGEAFF.